This TCR beta chain was found in a study of CD8+CD57+ T cells in acquired aplastic anemia. According to the study, genomic DNA was the template for TCR beta VDJ and CDR3 profiling. TCRdb used MiXCR to reprocess the reads, holding one entry per CDR3 protein. This sample has hundreds of thousands of distinct CDR3 sequences, with 55% to 75% found just once. This clonotype appeared a single time. The CDR3 totals 15 residues. Per germline, CDR1 SGHTA and CDR2 FQGNSA. The V and J ends lost 2 bases and 17 bases respectively, with 24 bases between them. The rearrangement joins TRBV7-2 to TRBJ2-2; D is perhaps TRBD1 (5 bases). The sequenced sample consisted of sorted CD4+, CD8+, or CD8+CD57+ T cells (not recorded which) from PBMCs. This receptor was identified in a human donor in good health, serving as a control. CDR3 loop: CASSLYQGQETQYFF. CDR3 bases: TGTGCCAGCAGCTTATACCAGGGCCAAGAGACGCAGTACTTTTTT.